Below are 14 T cell receptor beta chains sequenced from a single sample in a study of shared clonotypes between healthy human individuals. Generated by immunoSEQ multiplex PCR, the TCRdb table keeps only in-frame clones and is missing some. The sample carries more than 400,000 clones, 90% to 97% recorded once. Sequenced: naive CD4+ T cells sorted from blood. Subset described: CD45RA+ positively selected. The receptors were sampled from a woman aged 30 to 39 in good health.

This chain connects TRBV4-1 to TRBJ2-1, with 14 positions matching TRBD2. After removal of 2 bases from V and 9 bases from J, the junction contained 6 bases not matched to a gene. This CDR3 has 16 residues. Germline CDR1 reads MGHRA; CDR2 reads YSYEKL. This CDR3 reads CASSQQTSGRVGEQFF. The CDR3 DNA reads as TGCGCCAGCAGCCAACAGACTAGCGGGAGGGTCGGTGAGCAGTTCTTC.

J is TRBJ1-1 and V is TRBV7-9; D remains unclear. CDR3 length: 13 residues. Germline V gene sequence: CDR1 SEHNR, CDR2 FQNEAQ (reference sequence). V lost 1 base to trimming and J lost 1 base, with 4 bases between them. CDR3 region: CASSLEQNTEAFF. The CDR3 DNA reads TGTGCCAGCAGCTTAGAACAGAACACTGAAGCTTTCTTT. Looking up the rest from reference TRBV7-9 and TRBJ1-1 gives the full variable domain: DTGVSQNPRHKITKRGQNVTFRCDPISEHNRLYWYRQTLGQGPEFLTYFQNEAQLEKSRLLSDRFSAERPKGSFSTLEIQRTEQGDSAMYLCASSLEQNTEAFFGQGTRLTVV.

This chain connects TRBV6-1 to TRBJ1-3; D gene uncertain. Per the germline V gene, CDR1 is MNHNS and CDR2 is SASEGT. The V end was cut by 8 bases, the J end by 0 bases, with 14 bases between. The CDR3 sequence is 15 residues long. For the CDR3, the DNA is TGTGCCAGCTTCTACGGACTGTCCTCTGGAAACACCATATATTTT. Its translation: CASFYGLSSGNTIYF.

V gene TRBV25-1 combines with J gene TRBJ2-7; 10 nucleotides match TRBD1. The junction had 6 bases not matched to a gene; V was cut back by 5 bases and J by 2 bases. The V gene's germline CDR1 is MGHDK and CDR2 SYGVNS. The CDR3 spans 15 residues. The CDR3 DNA sequence: TGTGCCAGCAGTCGGGTGGGACAGGGGACCTACGAGCAGTACTTC. It is translated as CASSRVGQGTYEQYF.

The chain joins TRBV11-3 to TRBJ2-1, with 15 bases identical to TRBD2. Trimming at V came to 5 bases and at J to 7 bases, leaving 9 bases not matched to a gene. This CDR3 spans 17 amino acids. Germline CDR1 and CDR2: SGHNT and YENEEA. CDR3 bases: TGTGCCAGCAGCCCTCGGACTAGCGGGAGGGATGCTAATGAGCAGTTCTTC. It specifies CASSPRTSGRDANEQFF.

The chain has TRBV7-9 and TRBJ2-3; 7 bases agree with TRBD1. The CDR3 is 15 residues long. V was pared by 2 bases and J by 2 bases, with 4 bases of the junction left unmatched. Germline-derived CDR1 and CDR2 are SEHNR and FQNEAQ (reference sequence). CDR3 residues: CASSLHTGDTDTQYF. CDR3 DNA sequence: TGTGCCAGCAGCTTACATACAGGGGACACAGATACGCAGTATTTT.

The chain links TRBV5-4 to TRBJ2-2, with D maybe TRBD2 (6 bases). Germline V CDR1 and CDR2: SGHNT, YYREEE (reference sequence). The germline V and J ends were trimmed by 5 bases and 4 bases, with 15 bases remaining between them. The CDR3 consists of 15 residues. CDR3 protein: CASRPATGVTGELFF. The CDR3 coding sequence is TGTGCCAGCAGGCCAGCTACGGGAGTCACCGGGGAGCTGTTTTTT.

The rearrangement uses TRBV7-8 and TRBJ2-7; maybe TRBD1 (6 bases). Germline CDR1 reads SGHVS; CDR2 reads FQNEAQ. Trimming removed 0 bases at V and 3 bases at J, with 12 bases between. This CDR3 region has 15 residues. The CDR3, as DNA: TGTGCCAGCAGCTTAGCGCAGGCACAGGGCTACGAGCAGTACTTC. Translated, it gives CASSLAQAQGYEQYF.

The chain links TRBV4-2 to TRBJ2-7, with TRBD2 matching over 7 bases. The CDR3 runs 16 residues. In germline, CDR1 is LGHNA, CDR2 YNFKEQ. After removal of 0 bases from V and 6 bases from J, the junction contained 11 bases not matched to a gene. CDR3 bases: TGTGCCAGCAGCCAAGATCGGCCAGCGGGACCCCCCGAGCAGTACTTC. This sequence encodes CASSQDRPAGPPEQYF.

This chain joins TRBV9 and TRBJ2-1; 8 nucleotides line up with TRBD1. CDR1 is SGDLS, CDR2 YYNGEE, per germline. The J segment lost 3 bases and the V segment lost 0 bases, leaving 2 bases of the junction unmatched. The CDR3 extends over 15 amino acids. CDR3 DNA: TGTGCCAGCAGCGTAGAGGACAGGGACTACAATGAGCAGTTCTTC. Amino acids: CASSVEDRDYNEQFF.

The chain couples TRBV6-4 to TRBJ1-1, with TRBD1 identical over 7 bases. V dropped 3 bases and J dropped 2; count of bases not matched to a gene: 3. This CDR3 region has 14 residues. CDR1 MRHNA and CDR2 SNTAGT come from the germline V gene. CDR3 protein: CASSEQGLNTEAFF. Written as DNA, the CDR3 is TGTGCCAGCAGTGAACAGGGGCTCAACACTGAAGCTTTCTTT.

V usage is TRBV2 and J usage is TRBJ1-1, with 8 bases identical to TRBD1. Unmatched junction bases numbered 7, after V lost 6 bases and J lost 1 base. CDR1 is SNHLY and CDR2 is FYNNEI in the germline V gene. CDR3 length: 15 amino acids. DNA of the CDR3: TGTGCCAGCAGAGCCTTGGACAGGGAGAACACTGAAGCTTTCTTT. Translation gives CASRALDRENTEAFF.

V usage is TRBV2 and J usage is TRBJ1-6; D is ambiguous. The CDR3 is 14 amino acids. V lost 7 bases, J lost 1 base, and 8 bases lay in between. From germline, CDR1 is SNHLY and CDR2 FYNNEI. The CDR3 coding sequence is TGTGCCAGCAATGGTTGGTCCTATAATTCACCCCTCCACTTT. It is translated as CASNGWSYNSPLHF.

For this clone: Other DNA variants within this sample encode the same CDR3. The gene calls are TRBV30 and TRBJ2-7; D not resolved. V gave up 1 base and J gave up 4 bases, with 5 bases separating them. CDR1 GTSNPN and CDR2 SVGIG come from the germline V gene (reference sequence). CDR3 size: 11 residues. The CDR3 nucleotides read TGTGCCTGGAGTGGAACTTACGAGCAGTACTTC. It translates to CAWSGTYEQYF.